This TCR beta chain emerged from a study of PD-1 blockade in classical Hodgkin lymphoma. The study, taken as a whole, reports: Repertoires differed for reasons still undefined, possibly disease activity or prior therapy. The study reported lower baseline TCR diversity in newly diagnosed patients than in healthy donors.

In regard to this clone: The antigen is not known.

Data came from immunoSEQ multiplex PCR; TCRdb stores just in-frame clones and leaves some out. The sample records 19,000 or so clones, approximately 90% being singletons. The time point is: newly diagnosed, previously untreated cHL patient sample. Researchers pulled CD8+ T cells out of thawed PBMCs using magnetic negative selection. Serving as comparison were PBMCs from newly diagnosed, untreated classical Hodgkin lymphoma, which were sequenced alongside the relapsed/refractory trial patients. Sequencing input: CD8+ T cells from blood. The receptor was derived from a human donor with classical Hodgkin lymphoma.

For the CDR3, the DNA is TGTGCCAGCAGCCTCACCCCCCGGACAGGGCGACCCTACGAGCAGTACTTC. It yields the protein CASSLTPRTGRPYEQYF. The V call is TRBV7-9, the J call TRBJ2-7; 8 bases line up with TRBD1. The CDR3 has 17 residues. V shed 5 bases, J shed 2 bases, and the junction held 14 bases outside the gene matches. Germline loops: CDR1 SEHNR, CDR2 FQNEAQ (reference sequence).